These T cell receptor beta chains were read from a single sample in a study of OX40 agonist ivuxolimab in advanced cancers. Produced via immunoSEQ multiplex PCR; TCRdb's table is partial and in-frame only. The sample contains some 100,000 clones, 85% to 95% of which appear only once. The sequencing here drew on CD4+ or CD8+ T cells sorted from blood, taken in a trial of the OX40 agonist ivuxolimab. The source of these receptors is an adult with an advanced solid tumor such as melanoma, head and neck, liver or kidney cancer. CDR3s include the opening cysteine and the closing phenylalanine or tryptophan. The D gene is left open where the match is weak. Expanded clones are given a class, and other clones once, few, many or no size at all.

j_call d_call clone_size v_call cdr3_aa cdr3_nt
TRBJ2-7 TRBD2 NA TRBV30 CAWLGAWGGSGHEQYF TGTGCCTGGTTAGGGGCCTGGGGGGGGAGCGGCCACGAGCAGTACTTC
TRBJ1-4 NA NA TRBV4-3 CASSPTGARDDINEKLFF TGCGCCAGCAGCCCCACGGGGGCACGTGATGACATTAATGAAAAACTGTTTTTT
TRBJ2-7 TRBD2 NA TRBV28 CASSFVLAVSYEQYF TGTGCCAGCAGTTTTGTCCTAGCGGTCTCCTACGAGCAGTACTTC
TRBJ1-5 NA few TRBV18 CASSPAENSNQPQHF TGTGCCAGCTCACCGGCAGAGAATAGCAATCAGCCCCAGCATTTT
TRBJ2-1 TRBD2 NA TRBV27 CASSSRTSGRTEQFF TGTGCCAGCAGTTCCAGGACTAGCGGGAGGACTGAGCAGTTCTTC
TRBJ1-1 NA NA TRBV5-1 CASSSGLGWTEAFF TGCGCCAGCAGCTCCGGACTGGGCTGGACTGAAGCTTTCTTT
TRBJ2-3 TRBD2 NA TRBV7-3 CASSLTSGRAYTQYF TGTGCCAGCAGCTTGACTAGCGGGAGGGCATATACGCAGTATTTT
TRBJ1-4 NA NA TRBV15 CATSRGTLMANEKLFF TGTGCCACCAGCAGAGGGACCTTGATGGCTAATGAAAAACTGTTTTTT
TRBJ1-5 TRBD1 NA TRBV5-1 CASREGQGDNQPQHF TGCGCCAGCAGGGAGGGACAGGGTGACAATCAGCCCCAGCATTTT
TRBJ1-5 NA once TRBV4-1 CASSQPWGAGRSNQPQHF TGCGCCAGCAGCCAACCTTGGGGGGCGGGACGGAGCAATCAGCCCCAGCATTTT
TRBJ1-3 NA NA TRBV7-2 CASSLDGSSGNTIYF TGTGCCAGCAGCTTAGACGGATCCTCTGGAAACACCATATATTTT
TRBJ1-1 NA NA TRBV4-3 CASSQDLKGYNTEAFF TGCGCCAGCAGCCAAGACCTCAAGGGCTACAACACTGAAGCTTTCTTT
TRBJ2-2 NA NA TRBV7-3 CATSRTTNTGELFF TGTGCCACGTCCCGGACAACGAACACCGGGGAGCTGTTTTTT
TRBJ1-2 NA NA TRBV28 CASSFRGFNYGYTF TGTGCCAGCAGTTTTAGGGGTTTTAACTATGGCTACACCTTC
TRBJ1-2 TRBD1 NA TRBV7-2 CASSSWTGRDYGYTF TGTGCCAGCAGCTCCTGGACAGGGAGAGACTATGGCTACACCTTC